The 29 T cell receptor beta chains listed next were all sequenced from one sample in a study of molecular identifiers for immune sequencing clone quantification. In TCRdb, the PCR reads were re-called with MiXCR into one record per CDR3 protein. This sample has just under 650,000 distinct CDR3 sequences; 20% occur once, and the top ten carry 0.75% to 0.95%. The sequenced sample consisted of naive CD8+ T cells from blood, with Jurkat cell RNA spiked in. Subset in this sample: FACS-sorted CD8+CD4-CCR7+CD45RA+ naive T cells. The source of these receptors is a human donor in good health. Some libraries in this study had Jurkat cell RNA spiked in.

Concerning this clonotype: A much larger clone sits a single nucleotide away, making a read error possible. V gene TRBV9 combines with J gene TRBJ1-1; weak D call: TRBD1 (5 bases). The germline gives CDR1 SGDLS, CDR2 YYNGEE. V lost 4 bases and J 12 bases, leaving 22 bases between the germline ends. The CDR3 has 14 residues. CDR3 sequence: CASSIGSRVQESFF. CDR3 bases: TGTGCCAGCAGCATCGGTTCCAGGGTCCAGGAATCTTTCTTT.

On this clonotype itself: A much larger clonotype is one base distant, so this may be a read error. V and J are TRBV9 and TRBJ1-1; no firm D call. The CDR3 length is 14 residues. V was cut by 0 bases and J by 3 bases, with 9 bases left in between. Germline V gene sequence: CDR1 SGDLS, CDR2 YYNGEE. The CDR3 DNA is TGTGCCAGCAGCGTAGATGGGGTGGACACTGAAGCTTTCTTT. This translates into CASSVDGVDTEAFF.

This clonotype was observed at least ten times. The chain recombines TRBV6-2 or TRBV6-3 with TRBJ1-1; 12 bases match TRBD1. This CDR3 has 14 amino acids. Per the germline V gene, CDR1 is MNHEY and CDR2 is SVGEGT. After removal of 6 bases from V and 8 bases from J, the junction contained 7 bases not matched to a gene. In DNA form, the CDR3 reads TGTGCCAGCAGCCCACCGGGACAGGGGGCAGAAGCTTTCTTT. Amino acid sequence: CASSPPGQGAEAFF.

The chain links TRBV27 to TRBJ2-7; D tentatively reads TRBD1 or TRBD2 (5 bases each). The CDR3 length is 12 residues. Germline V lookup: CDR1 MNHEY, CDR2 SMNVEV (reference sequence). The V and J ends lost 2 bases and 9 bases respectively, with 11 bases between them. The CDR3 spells CASSLLGDGQYF. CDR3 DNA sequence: TGTGCCAGCAGTTTACTGGGGGACGGGCAGTACTTC.

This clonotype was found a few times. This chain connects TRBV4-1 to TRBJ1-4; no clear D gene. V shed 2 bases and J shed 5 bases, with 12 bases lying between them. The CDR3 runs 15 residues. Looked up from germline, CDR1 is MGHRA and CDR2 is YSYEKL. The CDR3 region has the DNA TGCGCCAGCAGCCAACAGCGGTCTACCAATGAAAAACTGTTTTTT. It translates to CASSQQRSTNEKLFF.

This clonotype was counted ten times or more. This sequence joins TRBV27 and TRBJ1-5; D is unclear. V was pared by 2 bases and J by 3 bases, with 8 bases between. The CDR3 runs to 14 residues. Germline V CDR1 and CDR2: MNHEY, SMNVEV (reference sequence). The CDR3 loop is CASSLDRANQPQHF. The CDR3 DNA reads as TGTGCCAGCAGTTTAGATCGTGCCAATCAGCCCCAGCATTTT.

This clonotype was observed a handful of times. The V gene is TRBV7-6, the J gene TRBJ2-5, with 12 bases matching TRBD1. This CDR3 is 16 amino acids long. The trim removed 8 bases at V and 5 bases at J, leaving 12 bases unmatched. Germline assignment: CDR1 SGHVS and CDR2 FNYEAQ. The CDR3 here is CASSSQGQGATETQYF. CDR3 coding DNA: TGTGCCAGCTCATCCCAGGGACAGGGGGCGACGGAGACCCAGTACTTC.

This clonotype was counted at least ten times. The CDR3 nucleotides are TGTGCCAGTAGTATTCAGGCTAGTGGGGATACGCAGTATTTT. It codes for CASSIQASGDTQYF. The chain uses TRBV19 and TRBJ2-3; D remains ambiguous. The CDR3 extends over 14 amino acids. Trimming took off 3 bases at V and 6 bases at J, with 13 bases between the two ends. Germline values: CDR1 LNHDA, CDR2 SQIVND (reference sequence).

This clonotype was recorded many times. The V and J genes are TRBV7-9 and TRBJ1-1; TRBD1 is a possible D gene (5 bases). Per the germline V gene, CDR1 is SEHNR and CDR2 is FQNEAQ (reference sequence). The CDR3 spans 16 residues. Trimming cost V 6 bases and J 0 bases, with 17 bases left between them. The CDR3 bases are TGTGCCAGCAGAGCGGGGCGCGGGTTTATGAACACTGAAGCTTTCTTT. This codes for CASRAGRGFMNTEAFF. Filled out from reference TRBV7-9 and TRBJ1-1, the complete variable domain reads DTGVSQNPRHKITKRGQNVTFRCDPISEHNRLYWYRQTLGQGPEFLTYFQNEAQLEKSRLLSDRFSAERPKGSFSTLEIQRTEQGDSAMYLCASRAGRGFMNTEAFFGQGTRLTVV.

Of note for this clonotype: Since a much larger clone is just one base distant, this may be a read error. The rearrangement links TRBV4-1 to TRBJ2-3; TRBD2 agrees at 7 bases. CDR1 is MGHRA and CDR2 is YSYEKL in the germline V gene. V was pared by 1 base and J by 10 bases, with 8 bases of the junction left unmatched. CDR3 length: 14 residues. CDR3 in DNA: TGCGCCAGCAGCCAAGGACAGCGGGGTCCCTCGCAGTATTTT. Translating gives CASSQGQRGPSQYF.

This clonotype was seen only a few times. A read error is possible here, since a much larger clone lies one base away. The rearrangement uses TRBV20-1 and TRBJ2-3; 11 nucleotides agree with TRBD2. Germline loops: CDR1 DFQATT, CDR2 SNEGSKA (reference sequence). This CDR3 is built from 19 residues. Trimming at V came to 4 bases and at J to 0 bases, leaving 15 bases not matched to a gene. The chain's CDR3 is CSAKSGLAGFLASTDTQYF. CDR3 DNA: TGCAGTGCTAAATCCGGACTAGCGGGTTTTCTTGCTAGCACAGATACGCAGTATTTT.

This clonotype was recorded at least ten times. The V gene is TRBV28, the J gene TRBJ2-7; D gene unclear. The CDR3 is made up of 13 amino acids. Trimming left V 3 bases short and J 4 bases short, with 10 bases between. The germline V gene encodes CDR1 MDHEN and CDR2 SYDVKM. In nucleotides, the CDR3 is TGTGCCAGCAGTTTCGCAATTCCTTACGAGCAGTACTTC. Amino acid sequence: CASSFAIPYEQYF.

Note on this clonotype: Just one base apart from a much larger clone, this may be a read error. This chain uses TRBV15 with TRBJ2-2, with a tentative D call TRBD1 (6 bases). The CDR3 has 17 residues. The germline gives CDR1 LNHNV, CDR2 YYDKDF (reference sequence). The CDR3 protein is CATSRDVGAGSTGKLFF. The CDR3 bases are TGTGCCACCAGCAGAGATGTGGGGGCAGGGAGCACCGGGAAGCTGTTTTTT.

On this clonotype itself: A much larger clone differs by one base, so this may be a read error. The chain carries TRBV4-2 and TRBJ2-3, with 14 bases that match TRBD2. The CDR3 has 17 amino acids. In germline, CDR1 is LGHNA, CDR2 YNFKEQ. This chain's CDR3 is CASSPSGTSGSPDTRYF. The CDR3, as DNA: TGTGCCAGCAGCCCCTCCGGGACTAGCGGGAGTCCAGATACGCGGTATTTT.

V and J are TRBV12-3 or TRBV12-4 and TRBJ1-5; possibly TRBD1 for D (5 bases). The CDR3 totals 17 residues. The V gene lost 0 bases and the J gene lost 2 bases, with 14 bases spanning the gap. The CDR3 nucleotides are TGTGCCAGCAGTTTAGCGGCAGGGTCGATAGGCAATCAGCCCCAGCATTTT. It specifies CASSLAAGSIGNQPQHF.

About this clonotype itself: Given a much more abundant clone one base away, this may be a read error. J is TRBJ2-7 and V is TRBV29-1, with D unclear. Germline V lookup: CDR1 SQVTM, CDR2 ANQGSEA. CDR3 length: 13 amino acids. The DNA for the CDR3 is TGCAGCGTTAGGGAAACGGTCTCCTACGAGCAGTGCTTC. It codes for CSVRETVSYEQCF.

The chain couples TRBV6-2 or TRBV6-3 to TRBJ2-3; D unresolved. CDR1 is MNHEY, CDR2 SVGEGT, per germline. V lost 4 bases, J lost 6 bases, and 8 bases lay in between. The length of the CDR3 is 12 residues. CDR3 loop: CASSSRWDTQYF. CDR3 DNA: TGTGCCAGCAGTTCCCGTTGGGATACGCAGTATTTT.

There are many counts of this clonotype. CDR3 in amino acids: CASSPPDTTQETQYF. The CDR3 DNA reads as TGTGCCAGCAGTCCCCCGGACACGACTCAAGAGACCCAGTACTTC. The chain links TRBV12-3 or TRBV12-4 to TRBJ2-5; a weak D match, TRBD1 (5 bases). V was trimmed by 5 bases and J by 2 bases, leaving 15 bases between them. The CDR3 has 15 amino acids.

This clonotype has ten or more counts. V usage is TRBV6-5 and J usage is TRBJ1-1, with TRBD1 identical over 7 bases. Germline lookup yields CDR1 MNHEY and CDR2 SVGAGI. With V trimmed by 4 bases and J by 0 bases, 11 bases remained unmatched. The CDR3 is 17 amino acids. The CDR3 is CASSLHPRQGMNTEAFF. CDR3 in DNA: TGTGCCAGCAGTTTACACCCGCGACAGGGAATGAACACTGAAGCTTTCTTT.

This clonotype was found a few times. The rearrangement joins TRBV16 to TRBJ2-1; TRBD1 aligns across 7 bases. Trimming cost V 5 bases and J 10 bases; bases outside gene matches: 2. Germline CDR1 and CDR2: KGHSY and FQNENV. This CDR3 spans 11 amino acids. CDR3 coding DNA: TGTGCCAGCAGCACAGGGGACGAGCAGTTCTTC. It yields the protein CASSTGDEQFF. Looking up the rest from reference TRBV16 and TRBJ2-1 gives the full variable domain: GEEVAQTPKHLVRGEGQKAKLYCAPIKGHSYVFWYQQVLKNEFKFLISFQNENVFDETGMPKERFSAKCLPNSPCSLEIQATKLEDSAVYFCASSTGDEQFFGPGTRLTVL.

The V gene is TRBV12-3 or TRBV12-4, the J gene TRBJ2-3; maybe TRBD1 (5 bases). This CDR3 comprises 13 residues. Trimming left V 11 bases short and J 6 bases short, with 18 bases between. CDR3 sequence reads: CACRLPSGDTQYF. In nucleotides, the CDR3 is TGTGCCTGCCGATTACCGTCAGGGGATACGCAGTATTTT.

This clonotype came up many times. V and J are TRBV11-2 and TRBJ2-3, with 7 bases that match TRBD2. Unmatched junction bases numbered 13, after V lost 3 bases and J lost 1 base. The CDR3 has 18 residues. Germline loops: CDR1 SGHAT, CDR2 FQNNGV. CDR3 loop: CASSFARLAGWGTDTQYF. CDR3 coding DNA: TGTGCCAGCAGCTTTGCCCGATTAGCGGGCTGGGGCACAGATACGCAGTATTTT.

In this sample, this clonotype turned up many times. CDR3 region: CASSPPARLDSYEQYF. The CDR3 bases are TGTGCCAGCAGCCCCCCTGCCCGACTGGACTCCTACGAGCAGTACTTC. The rearrangement joins TRBV7-9 to TRBJ2-7; no clear D gene. The CDR3 is 16 residues long. Germline-derived CDR1 and CDR2 are SEHNR and FQNEAQ (reference sequence). V was trimmed by 5 bases and J by 0 bases, leaving 17 bases between them.

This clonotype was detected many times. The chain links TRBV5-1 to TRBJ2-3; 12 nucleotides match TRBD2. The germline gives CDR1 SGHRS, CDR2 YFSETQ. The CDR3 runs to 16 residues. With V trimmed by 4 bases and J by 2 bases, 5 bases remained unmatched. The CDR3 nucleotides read TGCGCCAGCAGCGTTGGACTAGCGGGGTTCACAGATACGCAGTATTTT. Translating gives CASSVGLAGFTDTQYF. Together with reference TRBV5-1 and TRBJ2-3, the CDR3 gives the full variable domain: KAGVTQTPRYLIKTRGQQVTLSCSPISGHRSVSWYQQTPGQGLQFLFEYFSETQRNKGNFPGRFSGRQFSNSRSEMNVSTLELGDSALYLCASSVGLAGFTDTQYFGPGTRLTVL.

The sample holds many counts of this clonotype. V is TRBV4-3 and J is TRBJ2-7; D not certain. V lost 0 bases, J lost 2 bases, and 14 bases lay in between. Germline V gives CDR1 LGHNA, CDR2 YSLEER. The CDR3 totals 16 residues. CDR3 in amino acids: CASSQDYPVIAYEQYF. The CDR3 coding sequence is TGCGCCAGCAGCCAAGACTACCCGGTCATAGCCTACGAGCAGTACTTC.

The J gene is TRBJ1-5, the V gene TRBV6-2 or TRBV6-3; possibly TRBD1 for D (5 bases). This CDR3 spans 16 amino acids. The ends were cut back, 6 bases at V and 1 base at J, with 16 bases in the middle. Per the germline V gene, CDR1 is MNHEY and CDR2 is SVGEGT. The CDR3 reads CASRGKGRLSNQPQHF. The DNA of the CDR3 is TGTGCCAGCAGGGGGAAGGGGCGTCTAAGCAATCAGCCCCAGCATTTT.

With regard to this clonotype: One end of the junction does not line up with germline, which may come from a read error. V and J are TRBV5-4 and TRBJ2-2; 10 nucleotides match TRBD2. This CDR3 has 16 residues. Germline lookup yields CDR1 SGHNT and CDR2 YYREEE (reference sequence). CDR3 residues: CAGRPTSGKNTGELFF. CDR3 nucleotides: TGTGCCGGCAGGCCTACTAGCGGGAAGAACACCGGGGAGCTGTTTTTT.

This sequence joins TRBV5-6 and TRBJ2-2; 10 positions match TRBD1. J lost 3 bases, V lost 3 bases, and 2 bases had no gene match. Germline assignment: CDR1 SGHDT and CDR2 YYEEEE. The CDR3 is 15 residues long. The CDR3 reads CASSWGTGDTGELFF. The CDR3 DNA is TGTGCCAGCAGCTGGGGGACAGGGGACACCGGGGAGCTGTTTTTT.

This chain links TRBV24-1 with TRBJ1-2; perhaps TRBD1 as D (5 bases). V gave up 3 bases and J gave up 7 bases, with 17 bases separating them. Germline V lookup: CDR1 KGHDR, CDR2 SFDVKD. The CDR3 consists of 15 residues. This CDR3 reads CATSDKTQGWGGYTF. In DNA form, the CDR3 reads TGTGCCACCAGTGATAAGACGCAGGGTTGGGGTGGCTACACCTTC.